The 31 T cell receptor beta chains below all came from one sample that was sequenced in a study of blood T cell repertoires in COVID-19. Clones were read by immunoSEQ multiplex PCR, and TCRdb kept only the in-frame ones, dropping some. Of about 69,000 clones listed, 84% were seen once; the top ten hold roughly 13%. The material sequenced was peripheral blood. Receptors originate from a man in his fifties or sixties with COVID-19, enrolled during active disease.

J is TRBJ2-1 and V is TRBV27; TRBD2 aligns across 8 bases. The CDR3 extends over 16 amino acids. Germline values: CDR1 MNHEY, CDR2 SMNVEV (reference sequence). V trimming: 5 bases; J trimming: 8 bases; junction bases outside the gene matches: 14. This chain's CDR3 is CASSTSAGGESHEQFF. The CDR3 DNA follows: TGTGCCAGCAGTACTAGCGCGGGGGGCGAAAGTCATGAGCAGTTCTTC.

Note on this clone: A junction end diverges from the germline sequence, so it may reflect a read error. This sequence joins TRBV4-2 and TRBJ1-1, with D possibly TRBD1 on 6 matching bases. From germline, CDR1 is LGHNA and CDR2 YNFKEQ. The CDR3 is 16 amino acids. This CDR3 is CASSQVTGGLDTEAFF. For the CDR3, the DNA is TGTGCCAGCAGTCAAGTCACGGGGGGCTTGGACACTGAAGCTTTCTTT.

This clone occurred once. The CDR3 here is CASSLRDPRKPTF. DNA of the CDR3: TGTGCCAGCAGTTTGCGGGACCCTCGGAAGCCGACCTTC. The chain links TRBV6-5 to TRBJ1-2; TRBD1 is a possible D gene (5 bases). Germline V CDR1 and CDR2: MNHEY, SVGAGI. CDR3 size: 13 residues. The V gene lost 4 bases and the J gene lost 14 bases, with 20 bases spanning the gap.

The table lists this clone with a few counts. The rearrangement joins TRBV7-2 to TRBJ2-7; maybe TRBD1 (6 bases). Per germline, CDR1 SGHTA and CDR2 FQGNSA. The CDR3 has 15 amino acids. V was cut by 1 base and J by 3 bases, with 13 bases left in between. Here the CDR3 DNA reads TGTGCCAGCAGCTTAGAGGGGGTCAGTTACTACGAGCAGTACTTC. Its translation is CASSLEGVSYYEQYF. The full variable domain, completed using reference TRBV7-2 and TRBJ2-7, is GAGVSQSPSNKVTEKGKDVELRCDPISGHTALYWYRQSLGQGLEFLIYFQGNSAPDKSGLPSDRFSAERTGGSVSTLTIQRTQQEDSAVYLCASSLEGVSYYEQYFGPGTRLTVT.

The chain employs TRBV4-3 and TRBJ2-1; perhaps TRBD1 as D (6 bases). Germline V lookup: CDR1 LGHNA, CDR2 YSLEER. The CDR3 is 17 residues long. The ends were cut back, 1 base at V and 0 bases at J, with 13 bases in the middle. The CDR3 here is CASSQVAARGSYNEQFF. The DNA for the CDR3 is TGCGCCAGCAGCCAAGTTGCGGCCAGGGGCTCCTACAATGAGCAGTTCTTC.

This chain links TRBV10-3 with TRBJ1-2; 7 bases line up with TRBD1. The V gene end was trimmed by 8 bases and the J gene end by 4 bases; junction bases not matched to a gene: 10. This CDR3 has 14 residues. CDR1 and CDR2 (germline): ENHRY, SYGVKD. CDR3 sequence reads: CAIGRDSLTYGYTF. For the CDR3, the DNA is TGTGCCATCGGAAGGGACAGCCTTACCTATGGCTACACCTTC.

This chain uses TRBV27 with TRBJ2-3; a weak D match, TRBD1 (6 bases). CDR3 length: 15 residues. CDR1 MNHEY and CDR2 SMNVEV come from the germline V gene (reference sequence). Trimming took off 1 base at V and 4 bases at J, with 12 bases between the two ends. The CDR3, as DNA: TGTGCCAGCAGTTTATTAGGGGGTGAAGCAGATACGCAGTATTTT. It encodes CASSLLGGEADTQYF.

V is TRBV6-5 and J is TRBJ1-6; TRBD1 matches 9 bases. The CDR3 loop spans 14 amino acids. The junction had 5 bases not matched to a gene; V was cut back by 6 bases and J by 8 bases. Per germline, CDR1 MNHEY and CDR2 SVGAGI. CDR3 DNA sequence: TGTGCCAGCAGACCGGGACAGGGAGATTCACCCCTCCACTTT. This sequence encodes CASRPGQGDSPLHF.

This chain joins TRBV6-6 and TRBJ2-3; maybe TRBD2 (7 bases). Germline values: CDR1 MNHNY, CDR2 SVGAGI (reference sequence). This CDR3 region has 14 residues. The V and J ends lost 4 bases and 2 bases respectively, with 10 bases between them. The CDR3 is CASSLGGVTDTQYF. The CDR3 DNA follows: TGTGCCAGCAGTTTAGGGGGGGTCACAGATACGCAGTATTTT.

The V and J genes are TRBV4-2 and TRBJ2-3; weak D call: TRBD2 (6 bases). V lost 5 bases, J lost 3 bases, and 12 bases lay in between. CDR3 length: 14 residues. The germline CDR1 and CDR2 sequences are LGHNA and YNFKEQ. CDR3 amino acids: CASSNGLLTDTQYF. The CDR3 bases are TGTGCCAGCAGCAACGGACTATTAACAGATACGCAGTATTTT.

The V gene is TRBV29-1, the J gene TRBJ2-1, with D possibly TRBD1 on 5 matching bases. In germline, CDR1 is SQVTM, CDR2 ANQGSEA. The V end lost 6 bases, the J end lost 0 bases, and 9 bases lay between the germline ends. This CDR3 has 13 amino acids. CDR3 DNA: TGCAGCGTCGACAGTAGCTCCTACAATGAGCAGTTCTTC. Protein: CSVDSSSYNEQFF.

This sequence joins TRBV7-2 and TRBJ1-5; unclear D gene. CDR1 SGHTA and CDR2 FQGNSA come from the germline V gene. V was clipped by 0 bases and J by 5 bases, with 5 bases between them. This CDR3 has 13 amino acids. In nucleotides, the CDR3 is TGTGCCAGCAGCTTAGCCAGTTATCAGCCCCAGCATTTT. It is translated as CASSLASYQPQHF.

This clone was seen just once. V gene TRBV19 combines with J gene TRBJ1-2; TRBD1 aligns across 7 bases. The germline V gene has CDR1 LNHDA and CDR2 SQIVND (reference sequence). Trimming took 4 bases from V and 5 from J; bases not matched to a gene: 10. This CDR3 spans 15 amino acids. For the CDR3, the DNA is TGTGCCAGTAGTAGCGACAGGGCGGTTTGGTATGGCTACACCTTC. Translation: CASSSDRAVWYGYTF.

The J gene is TRBJ2-3, the V gene TRBV6-5, with D maybe TRBD1 (5 bases). V lost 0 bases to trimming and J lost 2 bases, with 12 bases between them. Germline loops: CDR1 MNHEY, CDR2 SVGAGI. CDR3 length equals 16 residues. This CDR3 reads CASSYSDGAATDTQYF. The CDR3, as DNA: TGTGCCAGCAGTTACTCCGATGGGGCTGCCACAGATACGCAGTATTTT.

The DNA for the CDR3 is TGTGCCAGCAGCTCCCGGACAGAATTGAAGACCCAGTACTTC. It is translated as CASSSRTELKTQYF. This chain joins TRBV7-8 and TRBJ2-5; D may be TRBD1 (6 bases). The CDR3 is made up of 14 amino acids. The germline CDR1 and CDR2 sequences are SGHVS and FQNEAQ. The V and J ends lost 4 bases and 6 bases respectively, with 15 bases between them.

This chain joins TRBV5-1 and TRBJ2-7, with D tentatively TRBD2 (5 bases). CDR3 length: 15 residues. With 2 bases removed from V and 7 bases from J, the gap between germline ends came to 19 bases. Germline V gives CDR1 SGHRS, CDR2 YFSETQ. CDR3 sequence: CASSLYAEATGEQYF. The CDR3 nucleotides are TGCGCCAGCAGCTTATACGCAGAGGCCACGGGGGAGCAGTACTTC.

The CDR3 is CASSPRQGQPSGNTIYF. Here the CDR3 DNA reads TGTGCCAGCAGCCCTCGACAGGGACAGCCCTCTGGAAACACCATATATTTT. The chain couples TRBV7-9 to TRBJ1-3; 7 nucleotides agree with TRBD1. The germline gives CDR1 SEHNR, CDR2 FQNEAQ (reference sequence). The trim removed 5 bases at V and 0 bases at J, leaving 10 bases unmatched. This CDR3 region has 17 residues.

The chain is built from TRBV5-8 and TRBJ1-4; maybe TRBD1 (6 bases). The CDR3 extends over 15 amino acids. V lost 4 bases to trimming and J lost 6 bases, with 16 bases between them. The germline gives CDR1 SGHTS, CDR2 YDEGEE. The CDR3 coding sequence is TGTGCCAGCAGCCGAACACAGGGATTCTATGAAAAACTGTTTTTT. This gives the protein CASSRTQGFYEKLFF. The whole variable domain, filled in from reference TRBV5-8 and TRBJ1-4, reads EAGVTQSPTHLIKTRGQQATLRCSPISGHTSVYWYQQALGLGLQFLLWYDEGEERNRGNFPPRFSGRQFPNYSSELNVNALELEDSALYLCASSRTQGFYEKLFFGSGTQLSVL.

The V and J genes are TRBV5-5 and TRBJ2-1; D not resolved. This CDR3 is 11 amino acids long. Germline V lookup: CDR1 SGHKS, CDR2 YYEKEE (reference sequence). Trimming removed 2 bases from V and 5 bases from J, with 2 bases in between. CDR3 DNA sequence: TGTGCCAGCAGCTTCAACAATGAGCAGTTCTTC. Its translation is CASSFNNEQFF.

This rearrangement joins TRBV7-9 to TRBJ1-5; D is uncertain. Trimming stripped 5 bases from V and 3 bases from J, with 14 bases between. The CDR3 is made up of 15 amino acids. The germline V gene encodes CDR1 SEHNR and CDR2 FQNEAQ (reference sequence). The chain's CDR3 is CASSQAGISNQPQHF. The CDR3 nucleotides read TGTGCCAGCAGCCAGGCCGGGATTTCCAATCAGCCCCAGCATTTT.

This sequence joins TRBV4-1 and TRBJ2-5, with D perhaps matching TRBD1 (5 bases). V was clipped by 2 bases and J by 5 bases, with 9 bases between them. In germline, CDR1 is MGHRA, CDR2 YSYEKL. This CDR3 spans 13 amino acids. CDR3 residues: CASSQLPGETQYF. CDR3 DNA: TGCGCCAGCAGCCAACTGCCAGGGGAGACCCAGTACTTC.

The table lists this clone with a count of one. The V and J genes are TRBV25-1 and TRBJ2-1; 7 positions agree with TRBD1. Germline loops: CDR1 MGHDK, CDR2 SYGVNS. After removal of 3 bases from V and 5 bases from J, the junction contained 7 bases not matched to a gene. This CDR3 is built from 15 residues. The CDR3 region is CASSDSTGAHNEQFF. CDR3 nucleotides: TGTGCCAGCAGTGACTCTACAGGGGCCCACAATGAGCAGTTCTTC.

J is TRBJ1-1 and V is TRBV3-1 (or the pseudogene TRBV3-2); 8 nucleotides agree with TRBD1. The V and J ends lost 1 base and 4 bases, in that order; junction bases with no gene match: 2. The length of the CDR3 is 14 residues. Per germline, CDR1 LGHDT and CDR2 YNNKEL (reference sequence). The CDR3 region has the DNA TGTGCCAGCAGCCAAGGACAGGGGACCACTGAAGCTTTCTTT. Translated, it gives CASSQGQGTTEAFF.

The chain uses TRBV10-3 and TRBJ2-3; 8 bases are a match to TRBD2. The length of the CDR3 is 15 residues. Germline CDR1 and CDR2: ENHRY and SYGVKD. The V segment lost 1 base and the J segment 8 bases; nucleotides outside the gene matches: 8. CDR3 in amino acids: CAISEFGGVHVTQYF. DNA for the CDR3: TGTGCCATCAGTGAGTTCGGGGGGGTCCACGTTACGCAGTATTTT.

CDR3 bases: TGTGCCAGCAGCGAGGGACAGGGGAGAGAGGAGACCCAGTACTTC. This codes for CASSEGQGREETQYF. The chain uses TRBV11-3 and TRBJ2-5; 10 bases line up with TRBD1. The germline CDR1 and CDR2 sequences are SGHNT and YENEEA. V lost 5 bases, J lost 5 bases, and 8 bases stayed unmatched. The CDR3 loop spans 15 amino acids.

J is TRBJ1-5 and V is TRBV6-5, with a possible D match to TRBD1 (6 bases). The ends were cut back, 8 bases at V and 2 bases at J, with 10 bases in the middle. CDR1 and CDR2 (germline): MNHEY, SVGAGI. The CDR3 is 13 residues long. The CDR3 spells CASARQGNQPQHF. The CDR3 DNA reads TGTGCCAGCGCACGACAGGGCAATCAGCCCCAGCATTTT.

The rearrangement joins TRBV14 to TRBJ2-3; 8 nucleotides agree with TRBD1. The CDR3 extends over 16 amino acids. Germline assignment: CDR1 SGHDN and CDR2 FVKESK. The J segment lost 3 bases and the V segment lost 2 bases, leaving 7 bases of the junction unmatched. CDR3 nucleotide sequence: TGTGCCAGCAGCCAACTACGGACAGGGAGGACAGATACGCAGTATTTT. Amino acids: CASSQLRTGRTDTQYF. Full variable domain (remainder filled in from reference TRBV14 and TRBJ2-3): EAGVTQFPSHSVIEKGQTVTLRCDPISGHDNLYWYRRVMGKEIKFLLHFVKESKQDESGMPNNRFLAERTGGTYSTLKVQPAELEDSGVYFCASSQLRTGRTDTQYFGPGTRLTVL.

This sequence joins TRBV2 and TRBJ1-2, with 8 bases lining up with TRBD1. This CDR3 contains 13 residues. Germline V lookup: CDR1 SNHLY, CDR2 FYNNEI. V lost 5 bases, J lost 5 bases, and 4 bases stayed unmatched. CDR3 sequence (DNA): TGTGCCAGCAGTAAACAGGGGGGGTATGGCTACACCTTC. This encodes CASSKQGGYGYTF.

The chain couples TRBV6-6 to TRBJ1-3; D perhaps matches TRBD1 (6 bases). Trimming stripped 5 bases from V and 4 bases from J, with 21 bases between. Germline CDR1 MNHNY, CDR2 SVGAGI (reference sequence). The CDR3 runs 17 residues. CDR3 sequence reads: CASSPRGAGVLGNTIYF. Written as DNA, the CDR3 is TGTGCCAGCAGTCCCCGGGGGGCCGGAGTTCTCGGAAACACCATATATTTT.

This clone was observed a handful of times. The chain carries TRBV7-9 and TRBJ2-3; possibly TRBD2 for D (5 bases). CDR1 and CDR2 from the germline V gene are SEHNR and FQNEAQ (reference sequence). CDR3 size: 15 residues. The V end was cut by 2 bases, the J end by 4 bases, with 13 bases between. In DNA form, the CDR3 reads TGTGCCAGCAGCTTAAGAGAGGCCGGGGCAGATACGCAGTATTTT. It encodes CASSLREAGADTQYF.

The chain employs TRBV20-1 and TRBJ2-3, with TRBD2 as a possible D gene (5 bases). The germline V gene has CDR1 DFQATT and CDR2 SNEGSKA (reference sequence). Trimming cost V 6 bases and J 4 bases, with 8 bases left between them. The CDR3 is made up of 11 amino acids. The CDR3 nucleotides are TGCAGTGCGACTAAGGCAGATACGCAGTATTTT. This codes for CSATKADTQYF.